This record covers a single TCR beta chain. The antigen remains unidentified. The V gene's germline CDR1 is SNHLY and CDR2 FYNNEI. V was trimmed by 8 bases and J by 3 bases, leaving 15 bases between them. The CDR3 length is 14 residues. Around day 10 of culture, CD4+ T cells were separated out. Half the medium was swapped for IL-2 medium on days 3 and 7. These data are taken from a study of vaccination effects on CD4 cells after COVID-19. Study information: After expansion with viral peptide pools in the ViraFEST assay, antigen-specific CD4+ T cells were sequenced. Each well held two million PBMC cultured with roughly 10 ug/ml peptides and roughly 11 IU/ml IL-2.

Sequencing was performed with immunoSEQ multiplex PCR; in TCRdb, only in-frame clones are kept and a portion is missing. The sample includes about 37,000 clones, approximately 72% of them seen just once. Overall study results and limits: Marked clonal contraction of both clone types appeared late after vaccination.

The sample consisted of CD4+ T cells from PBMCs cultured without peptide, taken before COVID-19 vaccination. The TCR originated in a human donor who received a COVID-19 vaccine. This rearrangement joins TRBV2 to TRBJ2-3; the D gene is possibly TRBD2 (5 bases). CDR3: CASVIVGGTDTQYF. Written as DNA, the CDR3 is TGTGCCAGCGTCATCGTGGGCGGGACAGATACGCAGTATTTT. The entire variable domain, with the rest obtained from reference TRBV2 and TRBJ2-3, is as follows: EPEVTQTPSHQVTQMGQEVILRCVPISNHLYFYWYRQILGQKVEFLVSFYNNEISEKSEIFDDQFSVERPDGSNFTLKIRSTKLEDSAMYFCASVIVGGTDTQYFGPGTRLTVL.